Shown below are 9 T cell receptor beta chains from a single sample sequenced in a study of OX40 agonist ivuxolimab in advanced cancers. Sequencing used immunoSEQ multiplex PCR; TCRdb keeps in-frame clones, though not all of them. Of fewer than 140,000 clones in the sample, about nine tenths were seen once. This material consisted of CD4+ or CD8+ T cells sorted from blood, taken in a trial of the OX40 agonist ivuxolimab. The receptor source for this set is an adult with an advanced solid tumor such as melanoma, head and neck, liver or kidney cancer.

V and J are TRBV7-2 and TRBJ1-5; TRBD1 agrees at 7 bases. V shed 4 bases and J 8 bases; nucleotides not matched to a gene: 5. Germline CDR1 is SGHTA and CDR2 is FQGNSA. This CDR3 contains 13 residues. In DNA, the CDR3 is TGTGCCAGCAGCTCAGTACAGGGGAAGCCCCAGCATTTT. Protein product: CASSSVQGKPQHF. The complete variable domain, with remaining parts taken from reference TRBV7-2 and TRBJ1-5, reads GAGVSQSPSNKVTEKGKDVELRCDPISGHTALYWYRQSLGQGLEFLIYFQGNSAPDKSGLPSDRFSAERTGGSVSTLTIQRTQQEDSAVYLCASSSVQGKPQHFGDGTRLSIL.

The J gene is TRBJ2-3, the V gene TRBV29-1; D is undetermined. In germline, CDR1 is SQVTM, CDR2 ANQGSEA. This CDR3 is 12 amino acids long. V shed 6 bases and J shed 0 bases, with 7 bases lying between them. CDR3 in amino acids: CSVDISTDTQYF. CDR3 in DNA: TGCAGCGTCGACATCAGCACAGATACGCAGTATTTT.

The chain uses TRBV9 and TRBJ2-7; 8 bases agree with TRBD1. The junction had 4 bases not matched to a gene; V was cut back by 0 bases and J by 5 bases. CDR1 SGDLS and CDR2 YYNGEE come from the germline V gene. The CDR3 extends over 14 amino acids. This CDR3 reads CASSVVRTGHEQYF. The CDR3 bases are TGTGCCAGCAGCGTAGTAAGGACAGGGCACGAGCAGTACTTC.

The chain recombines TRBV6-1 with TRBJ1-2; D remains unclear. V was clipped by 7 bases and J by 5 bases, with 14 bases between them. CDR3 size: 13 residues. Germline CDR1 is MNHNS and CDR2 is SASEGT. CDR3 bases: TGTGCCAGCACATGGACGGACTTTTATGGCTACACCTTC. This encodes CASTWTDFYGYTF.

The CDR3 here is CASSPPGRQNTEAFF. The DNA of the CDR3 is TGTGCCAGCTCACCACCGGGAAGACAGAACACTGAAGCTTTCTTT. The chain is built from TRBV18 and TRBJ1-1; D gene ambiguous. V shed 0 bases and J shed 1 base, with 9 bases lying between them. The CDR3 extends over 15 amino acids. CDR1 and CDR2 (germline): KGHSH, LQKENI. Full variable domain (remainder filled in from reference TRBV18 and TRBJ1-1): NAGVMQNPRHLVRRRGQEARLRCSPMKGHSHVYWYRQLPEEGLKFMVYLQKENIIDESGMPKERFSAEFPKEGPSILRIQQVVRGDSAAYFCASSPPGRQNTEAFFGQGTRLTVV.

The V and J genes are TRBV9 and TRBJ2-7; D gene uncertain. The CDR3 runs to 13 residues. Trimming removed 0 bases from V and 6 bases from J, with 10 bases in between. CDR1 SGDLS and CDR2 YYNGEE come from the germline V gene. DNA for the CDR3: TGTGCCAGCAGCGTAGCCCCTTTCTCCGAGCAGTACTTC. It is translated as CASSVAPFSEQYF. Complete variable domain (other parts from reference TRBV9 and TRBJ2-7): DSGVTQTPKHLITATGQRVTLRCSPRSGDLSVYWYQQSLDQGLQFLIQYYNGEERAKGNILERFSAQQFPDLHSELNLSSLELGDSALYFCASSVAPFSEQYFGPGTRLTVT.

V usage is TRBV30 and J usage is TRBJ1-3; a possible D gene is TRBD1 (5 bases). The ends were cut back, 3 bases at V and 0 bases at J, with 9 bases in the middle. CDR1 and CDR2 from the germline V gene are GTSNPN and SVGIG (reference sequence). The CDR3 spans 14 residues. This CDR3 reads CAWSKGSSGNTIYF. The DNA for the CDR3 is TGTGCCTGGAGCAAGGGGAGCTCTGGAAACACCATATATTTT. Complete variable domain (other parts from reference TRBV30 and TRBJ1-3): SQTIHQWPATLVQPVGSPLSLECTVEGTSNPNLYWYRQAAGRGLQLLFYSVGIGQISSEVPQNLSASRPQDRQFILSSKKLLLSDSGFYLCAWSKGSSGNTIYFGEGSWLTVV.

The chain links TRBV5-8 to TRBJ2-5; 12 bases map to TRBD2. The germline gives CDR1 SGHTS, CDR2 YDEGEE. This CDR3 spans 15 amino acids. Trimming at V came to 5 bases and at J to 3 bases, leaving 5 bases not matched to a gene. CDR3 DNA: TGTGCCAGCAGATTTGGACTAGCGGGGAAAGAGACCCAGTACTTC. Translation: CASRFGLAGKETQYF. Complete variable domain (other parts from reference TRBV5-8 and TRBJ2-5): EAGVTQSPTHLIKTRGQQATLRCSPISGHTSVYWYQQALGLGLQFLLWYDEGEERNRGNFPPRFSGRQFPNYSSELNVNALELEDSALYLCASRFGLAGKETQYFGPGTRLLVL.

The chain carries TRBV5-1 and TRBJ2-3; 10 bases map to TRBD2. From germline, CDR1 is SGHRS and CDR2 YFSETQ. Losses at the gene ends were 5 bases for V and 1 base for J; bases not matched to a gene: 13. The CDR3 covers 18 residues. The CDR3 sequence is CASRGSGGAEVRTDTQYF. CDR3 DNA sequence: TGCGCCAGCAGAGGGAGCGGGGGGGCCGAGGTTCGCACAGATACGCAGTATTTT. The whole variable domain, filled in from reference TRBV5-1 and TRBJ2-3, reads KAGVTQTPRYLIKTRGQQVTLSCSPISGHRSVSWYQQTPGQGLQFLFEYFSETQRNKGNFPGRFSGRQFSNSRSEMNVSTLELGDSALYLCASRGSGGAEVRTDTQYFGPGTRLTVL.